Listed here are 2 T cell receptor beta chains from one sample, sequenced in a study of T-cell memory formation after mild COVID-19. TCRdb reprocessed the 5' RACE reads with MiXCR, giving one entry per CDR3 protein. The table has 100,000 to 140,000 distinct CDR3 sequences, 13% to 15% seen once. The sequencing sample was made of PBMCs or a T cell subset sorted from them (not recorded which). These receptors all stem from a man aged 18 to 29 who had mild COVID-19 (a few samples of this study predate the infection). Cell type and time point are not known.

This clonotype was observed a few times. The chain employs TRBV7-9 and TRBJ2-2; 11 nucleotides line up with TRBD2. The CDR3 length is 19 residues. CDR1 is SEHNR and CDR2 is FQNEAQ in the germline V gene (reference sequence). V trimming: 5 bases; J trimming: 1 base; junction bases outside the gene matches: 12. CDR3 sequence: CASSATRGLAEMNTGELFF. The CDR3 DNA sequence: TGTGCCAGCAGCGCAACCCGGGGACTAGCGGAGATGAACACCGGGGAGCTGTTTTTT.

This chain joins TRBV7-9 and TRBJ2-7, with D perhaps TRBD2 (6 bases). The CDR3 has 15 residues. Germline CDR1 SEHNR, CDR2 FQNEAQ (reference sequence). The V and J ends lost 1 base and 5 bases respectively, with 15 bases between them. CDR3 protein: CASSLGRWGVNEQYV. For the CDR3, the DNA is TGTGCCAGCAGCTTAGGAAGATGGGGGGTCAACGAGCAGTACGTC.